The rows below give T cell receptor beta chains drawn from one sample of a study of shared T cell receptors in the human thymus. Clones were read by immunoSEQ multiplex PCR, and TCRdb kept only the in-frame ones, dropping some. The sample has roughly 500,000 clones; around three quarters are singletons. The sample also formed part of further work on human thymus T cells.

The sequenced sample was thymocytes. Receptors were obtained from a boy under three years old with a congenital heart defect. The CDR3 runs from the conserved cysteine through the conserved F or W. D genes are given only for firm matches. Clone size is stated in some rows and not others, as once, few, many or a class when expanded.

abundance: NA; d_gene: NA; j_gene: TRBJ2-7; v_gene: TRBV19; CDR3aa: CASSVTGDEQYF; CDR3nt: TGTGCCAGTAGTGTCACCGGGGACGAGCAGTACTTC
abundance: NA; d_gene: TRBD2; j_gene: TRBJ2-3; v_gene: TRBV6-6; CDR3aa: CASGRAGAPDTQYF; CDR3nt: TGTGCCAGCGGCAGAGCGGGAGCCCCAGATACGCAGTATTTT
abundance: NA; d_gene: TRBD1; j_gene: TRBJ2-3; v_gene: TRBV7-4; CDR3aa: CASSLADGTAGRTDTQYF; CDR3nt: TGTGCCAGCAGCTTAGCGGATGGGACAGCTGGACGCACGGATACGCAGTATTTT
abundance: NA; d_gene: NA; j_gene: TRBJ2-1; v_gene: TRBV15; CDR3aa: CATSRAPGYNEQFF; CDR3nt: TGTGCCACCAGCAGAGCTCCGGGTTACAATGAGCAGTTCTTC
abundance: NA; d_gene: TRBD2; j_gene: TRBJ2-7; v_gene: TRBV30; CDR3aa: CAWSVSGNVDYEQYF; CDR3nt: TGTGCCTGGAGTGTTAGCGGGAATGTAGACTACGAGCAGTACTTC
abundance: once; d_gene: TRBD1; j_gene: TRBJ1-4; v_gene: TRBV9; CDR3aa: CASSVDPLTRPGDRDRTTNEKLFF; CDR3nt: TGTGCCAGCAGCGTAGACCCCTTGACCCGTCCAGGGGACAGGGATCGAACAACTAATGAAAAACTGTTTTTT
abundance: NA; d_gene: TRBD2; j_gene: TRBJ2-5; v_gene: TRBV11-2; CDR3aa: CASSTRWIAGVTETQYF; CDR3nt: TGTGCCAGCAGCACCCGCTGGATAGCGGGAGTAACAGAGACCCAGTACTTC
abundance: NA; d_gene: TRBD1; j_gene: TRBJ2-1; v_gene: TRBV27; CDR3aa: CASSLNPTGGSLNEQFF; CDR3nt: TGTGCCAGCAGTTTAAATCCGACAGGGGGAAGCTTGAATGAGCAGTTCTTC
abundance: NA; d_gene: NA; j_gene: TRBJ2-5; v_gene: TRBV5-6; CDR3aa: CASSLWGERQETQYF; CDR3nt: TGTGCCAGCAGCTTGTGGGGAGAGCGGCAAGAGACCCAGTACTTC
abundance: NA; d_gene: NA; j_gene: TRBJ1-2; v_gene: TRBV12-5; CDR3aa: CASGLVSPGSHNYGYTF; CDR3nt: TGTGCTAGTGGTTTGGTTTCCCCAGGGTCCCATAACTATGGCTACACCTTC
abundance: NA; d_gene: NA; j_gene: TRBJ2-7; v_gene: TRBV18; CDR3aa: CASSRQGRVTYEQYF; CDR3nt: TGTGCCAGCTCACGACAGGGGAGGGTAACCTACGAGCAGTACTTC
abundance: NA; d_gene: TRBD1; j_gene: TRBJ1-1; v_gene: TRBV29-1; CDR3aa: CSVSEDRATEAFF; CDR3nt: TGCAGCGTCTCGGAGGACAGGGCGACTGAAGCTTTCTTT
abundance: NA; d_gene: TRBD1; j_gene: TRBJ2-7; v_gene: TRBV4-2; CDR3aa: CASSQDGVGTGDYEQYF; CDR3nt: TGTGCCAGCAGCCAAGATGGGGTGGGGACAGGGGACTACGAGCAGTACTTC
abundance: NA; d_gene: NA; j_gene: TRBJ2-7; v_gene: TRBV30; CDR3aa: CAWIGRDFKYEQYF; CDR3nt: TGTGCCTGGATTGGGCGGGACTTTAAATACGAGCAGTACTTC
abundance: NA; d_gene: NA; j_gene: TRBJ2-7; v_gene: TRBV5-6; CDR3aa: CASSPLLPYEQYF; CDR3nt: TGTGCCAGCAGCCCCCTCCTCCCCTACGAGCAGTACTTC
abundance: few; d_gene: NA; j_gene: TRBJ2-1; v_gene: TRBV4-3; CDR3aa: CASSQAPSDRNEQFF; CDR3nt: TGCGCCAGCAGCCAAGCCCCTAGCGATCGCAATGAGCAGTTCTTC
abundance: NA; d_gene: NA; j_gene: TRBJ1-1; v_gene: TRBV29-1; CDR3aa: CSDEMGGGDTEAFF; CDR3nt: TGCAGCGACGAAATGGGTGGAGGAGACACTGAAGCTTTCTTT
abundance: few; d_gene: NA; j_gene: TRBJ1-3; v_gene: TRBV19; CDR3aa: CASSINHPTHDWFSGNTIYF; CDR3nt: TGTGCCAGTAGTATAAACCACCCCACCCACGACTGGTTCTCTGGAAACACCATATATTTT
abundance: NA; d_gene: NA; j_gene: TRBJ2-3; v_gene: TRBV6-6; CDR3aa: CASTPRPYSGTDTQYF; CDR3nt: TGTGCCAGCACCCCGCGCCCTTATTCAGGGACAGATACGCAGTATTTT
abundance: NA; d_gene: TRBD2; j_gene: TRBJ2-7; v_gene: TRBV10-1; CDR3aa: CASSEHETSGPYEQYF; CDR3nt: TGCGCCAGCAGTGAGCACGAAACTAGCGGTCCCTACGAGCAGTACTTC
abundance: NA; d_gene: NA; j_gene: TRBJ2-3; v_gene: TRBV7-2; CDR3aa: CASSLNGTGEFTDTQYF; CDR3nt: TGTGCCAGCAGCTTAAATGGGACGGGGGAGTTCACAGATACGCAGTATTTT
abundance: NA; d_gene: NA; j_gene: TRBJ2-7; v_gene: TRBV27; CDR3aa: CASRTAGQYF; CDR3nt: TGTGCCAGTCGGACAGCCGGGCAGTACTTC
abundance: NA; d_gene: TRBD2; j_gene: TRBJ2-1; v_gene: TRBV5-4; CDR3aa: CASSPGTSGNDEQFF; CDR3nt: TGTGCCAGCAGCCCCGGGACTAGCGGGAATGATGAGCAGTTCTTC
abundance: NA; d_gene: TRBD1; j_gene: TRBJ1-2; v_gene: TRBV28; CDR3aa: CASRRDRGHYGYTF; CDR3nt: TGTGCCAGCAGAAGGGACAGGGGGCACTATGGCTACACCTTC
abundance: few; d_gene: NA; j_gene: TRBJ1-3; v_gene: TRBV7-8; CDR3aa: CASSFSGDRTSGNTIYF; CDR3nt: TGTGCCAGCAGCTTCAGCGGAGACAGGACCTCTGGAAACACCATATATTTT
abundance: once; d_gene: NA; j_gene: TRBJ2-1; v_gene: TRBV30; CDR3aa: CAWSVRRGSYNEQFF; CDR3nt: TGTGCCTGGAGTGTACGACGGGGCTCCTACAATGAGCAGTTCTTC
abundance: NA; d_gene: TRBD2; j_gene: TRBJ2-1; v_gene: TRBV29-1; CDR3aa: CSVPREAGTGYNEQFF; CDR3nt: TGCAGCGTTCCCAGGGAAGCGGGAACGGGATACAATGAGCAGTTCTTC
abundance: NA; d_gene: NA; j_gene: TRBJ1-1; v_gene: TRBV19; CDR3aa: CASGGKDTEAFF; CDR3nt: TGTGCCAGTGGGGGGAAGGACACTGAAGCTTTCTTT
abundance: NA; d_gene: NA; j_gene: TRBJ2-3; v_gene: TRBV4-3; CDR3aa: CASSQLATSTDTQYF; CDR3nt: TGCGCCAGCAGCCAACTAGCCACAAGCACAGATACGCAGTATTTT
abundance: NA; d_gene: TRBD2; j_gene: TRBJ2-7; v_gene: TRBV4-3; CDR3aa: CASSTQTSGYPYEQYF; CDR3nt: TGCGCCAGCAGCACCCAGACTAGCGGGTATCCCTACGAGCAGTACTTC
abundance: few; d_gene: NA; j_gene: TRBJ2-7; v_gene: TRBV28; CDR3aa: CASTPRAERGEQYF; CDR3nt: TGTGCCAGCACCCCCCGAGCGGAGCGTGGCGAGCAGTACTTC
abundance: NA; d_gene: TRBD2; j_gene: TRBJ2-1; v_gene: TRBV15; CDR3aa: CATSSGAGVENEQFF; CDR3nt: TGTGCCACCAGCAGTGGAGCGGGAGTGGAGAATGAGCAGTTCTTC
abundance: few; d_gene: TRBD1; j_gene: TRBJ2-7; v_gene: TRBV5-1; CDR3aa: CASSRSSRDRAIYEQYF; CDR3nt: TGCGCCAGCAGCCGCTCGTCTAGGGACAGGGCGATTTACGAGCAGTACTTC
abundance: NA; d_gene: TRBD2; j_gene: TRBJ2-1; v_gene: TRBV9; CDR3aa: CASSVEDTSGRGLYNEQFF; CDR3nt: TGTGCCAGCAGCGTAGAGGACACTAGCGGGAGGGGCCTCTACAATGAGCAGTTCTTC
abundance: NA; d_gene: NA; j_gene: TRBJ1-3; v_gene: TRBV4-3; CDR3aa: CASSQAASSGNTIYF; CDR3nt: TGCGCCAGCAGCCAGGCAGCGAGCTCTGGAAACACCATATATTTT
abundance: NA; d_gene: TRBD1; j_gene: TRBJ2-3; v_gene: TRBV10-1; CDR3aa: CASRPPTGGGIGTDTQYF; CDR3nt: TGCGCCAGCAGACCACCAACAGGGGGCGGGATAGGCACAGATACGCAGTATTTT
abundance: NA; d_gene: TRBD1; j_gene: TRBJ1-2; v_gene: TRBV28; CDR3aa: CASSLGQGGDYGYTF; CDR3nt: TGTGCCAGCAGTTTAGGGCAGGGGGGAGACTATGGCTACACCTTC
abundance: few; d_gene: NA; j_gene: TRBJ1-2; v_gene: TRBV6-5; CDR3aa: CASRYSRWRGYTF; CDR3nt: TGTGCCAGCCGATATAGCCGGTGGCGTGGCTACACCTTC
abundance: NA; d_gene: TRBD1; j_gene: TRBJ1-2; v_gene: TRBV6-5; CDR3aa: CASGTKQGTNYGYTF; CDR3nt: TGTGCCAGCGGAACAAAACAGGGGACTAACTATGGCTACACCTTC
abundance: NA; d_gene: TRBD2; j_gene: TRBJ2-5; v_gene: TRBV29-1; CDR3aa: CSVETPEGAGEEETQYF; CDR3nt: TGCAGCGTTGAAACCCCTGAGGGAGCGGGAGAGGAAGAGACCCAGTACTTC
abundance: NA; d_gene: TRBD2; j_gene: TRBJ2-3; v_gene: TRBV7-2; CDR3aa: CASSLVGGRDTDTQYF; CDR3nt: TGTGCCAGCAGCTTAGTAGGCGGGAGAGACACAGATACGCAGTATTTT
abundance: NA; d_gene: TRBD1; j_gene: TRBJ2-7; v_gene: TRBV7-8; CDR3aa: CASSATGTGAYEQYF; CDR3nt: TGTGCCAGCAGCGCAACCGGGACAGGGGCCTACGAGCAGTACTTC
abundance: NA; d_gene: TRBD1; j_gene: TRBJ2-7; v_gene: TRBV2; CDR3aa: CASRLGQGLYEQYF; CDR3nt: TGTGCCAGCAGGCTCGGACAGGGACTTTACGAGCAGTACTTC
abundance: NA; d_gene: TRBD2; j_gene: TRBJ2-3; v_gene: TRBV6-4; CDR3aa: CASSDARLAGRTDTQYF; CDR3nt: TGTGCCAGCAGTGACGCGCGGCTAGCGGGGCGCACAGATACGCAGTATTTT
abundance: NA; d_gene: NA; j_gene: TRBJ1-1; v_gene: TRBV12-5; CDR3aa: CASGLTESGTEAFF; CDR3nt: TGTGCTAGTGGTTTGACCGAATCAGGGACTGAAGCTTTCTTT
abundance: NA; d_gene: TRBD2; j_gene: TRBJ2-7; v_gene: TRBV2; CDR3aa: CASSPTSGRHYEQYF; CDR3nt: TGTGCCAGCAGCCCGACTAGCGGGAGACACTACGAGCAGTACTTC
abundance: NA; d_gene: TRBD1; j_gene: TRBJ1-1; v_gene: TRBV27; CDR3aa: CASSSTRDRGGNTEAFF; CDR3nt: TGTGCCAGCAGTTCCACGAGGGACAGGGGGGGGAACACTGAAGCTTTCTTT
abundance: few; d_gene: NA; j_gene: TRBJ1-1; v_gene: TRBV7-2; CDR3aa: CASSLALEAKTGTEAFF; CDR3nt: TGTGCCAGCAGCTTAGCCCTAGAGGCCAAGACAGGCACTGAAGCTTTCTTT
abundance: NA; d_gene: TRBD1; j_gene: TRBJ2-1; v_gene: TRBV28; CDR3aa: CASSLGIRDRDVNEQFF; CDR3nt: TGTGCCAGCAGTTTGGGGATCCGGGACAGGGATGTCAATGAGCAGTTCTTC
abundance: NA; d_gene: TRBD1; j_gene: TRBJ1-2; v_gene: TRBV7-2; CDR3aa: CASSLRDRGCYTF; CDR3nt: TGTGCCAGCAGCTTACGGGACAGGGGCTGCTACACCTTC